This entry concerns a single T cell receptor (beta chain). Trimming removed 5 bases from V and 7 bases from J, with 17 bases in between. This CDR3 has 15 amino acids. From germline, CDR1 is KGHSH and CDR2 LQKENI. The donors were in the approximately 120-subject validation cohort; that cohort was separate from the roughly 660-subject first cohort. This sample was taken from a study of cytomegalovirus exposure and HLA in healthy donors. Assay used: immunoSEQ multiplex PCR; TCRdb lists only in-frame clones, some missing. Among about 120,000 clones listed, roughly 90% were seen once. This rearrangement joins TRBV18 to TRBJ1-4, with D possibly being TRBD1 (6 bases). This sequence originates from a woman between 18 and 30 years old in good health and CMV-seropositive. The sample was PBMCs. The CDR3 nucleotides are TGTGCCAGCTCAGGCAGGACAGCCTTTGGTGAAAAACTGTTTTTT. Amino acids: CASSGRTAFGEKLFF.